This T cell receptor (beta chain) comes out of a study of blood T cell repertoires in COVID-19. Study details: Samples taken during acute and convalescent COVID-19 were collected in the United States, Italy and Spain.

Data came from immunoSEQ multiplex PCR; TCRdb stores just in-frame clones and leaves some out. The sample contains more than 250,000 clones, about 87% of which appear only once. The CDR3 loop spans 13 amino acids. Trimming took 1 base from V and 9 from J, leaving 10 bases between them. Germline CDR1 SGHNT, CDR2 YENEEA. The chain uses TRBV11-3 and TRBJ2-1; D may be TRBD2 (6 bases). This TCR derives from a woman aged 40 to 55 with acute COVID-19. Specimen: PBMCs or T cells enriched from blood (not recorded which). The DNA of the CDR3 is TGTGCCAGCAGCTTAGGCGGGACGGGTGAGCAGTTCTTC. Amino acid sequence: CASSLGGTGEQFF.